This entry lists 24 T cell receptor beta chains sequenced from one sample in a study of T cell repertoires in cytomegalovirus infection. For these receptors, no antigen is known. TCRdb re-called the reads with MiXCR, one entry per CDR3 protein. The data show around 570,000 distinct CDR3 sequences, 40% seen once. Source: cultured PBMCs, taken from culture after CMV antigen stimulation. The receptors were gathered from a human donor in good health (CMV status not recorded). Some clones in this sample may be carry-over from other donors' samples.

The rearrangement uses TRBV7-8 and TRBJ1-5; TRBD1 matches at 8 bases. Trimming at V came to 5 bases and at J to 4 bases, leaving 7 bases not matched to a gene. The CDR3 consists of 15 residues. The V gene's germline CDR1 is SGHVS and CDR2 FQNEAQ. CDR3 region: CASSVRRQGNQPQHF. Written as DNA, the CDR3 is TGTGCCAGCAGCGTAAGGAGACAGGGGAATCAGCCCCAGCATTTT.

This clonotype has more than one count but fewer than ten. The rearrangement links TRBV10-2 to TRBJ1-5; D ambiguous. This CDR3 has 12 residues. V lost 4 bases to trimming and J lost 7 bases, with 8 bases between them. Germline V lookup: CDR1 WSHSY, CDR2 SAAADI. This CDR3 is CASSAQWQPQHF. The DNA for the CDR3 is TGCGCCAGCAGTGCCCAGTGGCAGCCCCAGCATTTT.

This chain links TRBV2 with TRBJ2-1, with no clear D. Germline V gene sequence: CDR1 SNHLY, CDR2 FYNNEI. The CDR3 is 14 amino acids. V lost 0 bases and J 5 bases, leaving 8 bases between the germline ends. The CDR3 loop is CASSEALWDNEQFF. The CDR3 bases are TGTGCCAGCAGTGAAGCGCTTTGGGACAATGAGCAGTTCTTC.

V is TRBV12-3 or TRBV12-4 and J is TRBJ1-2; 8 nucleotides line up with TRBD1. The junction had 5 bases not matched to a gene; V was cut back by 5 bases and J by 6 bases. This CDR3 has 13 amino acids. The CDR3 spells CASSTRTGHGYTF. CDR3 sequence (DNA): TGTGCCAGCAGTACAAGGACAGGGCATGGCTACACCTTC.

The genes are TRBV7-2 and TRBJ1-1, with D tentatively TRBD1 (5 bases). Trimming removed 1 base from V and 2 bases from J, with 11 bases in between. Looked up from germline, CDR1 is SGHTA and CDR2 is FQGNSA. The CDR3 is 15 amino acids. The CDR3 spells CASSLVQGSNTEAFF. The CDR3 DNA is TGTGCCAGCAGCTTAGTCCAGGGATCTAACACTGAAGCTTTCTTT.

This clonotype was recorded once. The chain employs TRBV27 and TRBJ2-1, with a tentative D call TRBD1 (6 bases). Per germline, CDR1 MNHEY and CDR2 SMNVEV (reference sequence). V was cut by 3 bases and J by 0 bases, with 15 bases left in between. This CDR3 has 17 amino acids. The CDR3 coding sequence is TGTGCCAGCAGTTTTTTTCGACAGGCGAGCTCCTACAATGAGCAGTTCTTC. It yields the protein CASSFFRQASSYNEQFF.

V gene TRBV15 combines with J gene TRBJ2-5; D unresolved. CDR3 length equals 14 residues. Trimming left V 0 bases short and J 1 base short, with 6 bases between. CDR1 LNHNV and CDR2 YYDKDF come from the germline V gene (reference sequence). The CDR3: CATSRDLAQETQYF. Here the CDR3 DNA reads TGTGCCACCAGCAGAGATTTAGCCCAAGAGACCCAGTACTTC.

The rearrangement joins TRBV20-1 to TRBJ1-1; no clear D gene. The V end lost 7 bases, the J end lost 2 bases, and 11 bases lay between the germline ends. Germline lookup yields CDR1 DFQATT and CDR2 SNEGSKA (reference sequence). The CDR3 contains 12 residues. CDR3 protein: CSVLKGNTEAFF. DNA for the CDR3: TGCAGTGTATTAAAGGGAAACACTGAAGCTTTCTTT.

This clonotype appeared many times. The chain carries TRBV7-2 and TRBJ2-2, with no clear D. The CDR3 totals 14 residues. V was shortened by 4 bases and J by 1 base, with 7 bases between the two germline ends. CDR1 SGHTA and CDR2 FQGNSA come from the germline V gene. The CDR3 spells CASSSDGNTGELFF. CDR3 coding DNA: TGTGCCAGCAGCTCAGACGGGAACACCGGGGAGCTGTTTTTT. Together with reference TRBV7-2 and TRBJ2-2, the CDR3 gives the full variable domain: GAGVSQSPSNKVTEKGKDVELRCDPISGHTALYWYRQSLGQGLEFLIYFQGNSAPDKSGLPSDRFSAERTGGSVSTLTIQRTQQEDSAVYLCASSSDGNTGELFFGEGSRLTVL.

This clonotype has at least ten counts. This rearrangement joins TRBV7-2 to TRBJ2-1, with D possibly TRBD2 on 5 matching bases. This CDR3 contains 14 residues. Germline V gene sequence: CDR1 SGHTA, CDR2 FQGNSA. V lost 4 bases and J 10 bases, leaving 17 bases between the germline ends. CDR3 sequence (DNA): TGTGCCAGCAGCTCGGGGTGGGCTATAGGGGAGCAGTTCTTC. This translates into CASSSGWAIGEQFF.

There are many counts of this clonotype. This sequence joins TRBV7-8 and TRBJ2-3, with D maybe TRBD2 (5 bases). The germline CDR1 and CDR2 sequences are SGHVS and FQNEAQ. V was cut by 3 bases and J by 5 bases, with 12 bases left in between. The CDR3 is 14 amino acids. CDR3 loop: CASSFQRGRDTQYF. The DNA for the CDR3 is TGTGCCAGCAGCTTTCAACGGGGTCGAGATACGCAGTATTTT.

This clonotype was seen only a few times. The chain carries TRBV6-8 and TRBJ2-3; 11 bases agree with TRBD1. Germline V gene sequence: CDR1 MNHGY, CDR2 SAAAGT. The CDR3 length is 15 residues. The junction had 3 bases not matched to a gene; V was cut back by 4 bases and J by 3 bases. The CDR3 DNA is TGTGCCAGCAGTTGGACAGGGGGCTGGACAGATACGCAGTATTTT. Amino acids: CASSWTGGWTDTQYF.

CDR3 in amino acids: CASSRRTSSAYNEQFF. CDR3 bases: TGCGCCAGCAGCCGTAGGACTAGCTCGGCCTACAATGAGCAGTTCTTC. The chain is built from TRBV10-2 and TRBJ2-1; 8 nucleotides line up with TRBD2. This CDR3 is built from 16 residues. The V gene end was trimmed by 6 bases and the J gene end by 2 bases; junction bases not matched to a gene: 9. CDR1 is WSHSY and CDR2 is SAAADI in the germline V gene.

The sample holds one count of this clonotype. The rearrangement joins TRBV19 to TRBJ1-5; weak D call: TRBD1 (6 bases). Trimming took off 3 bases at V and 4 bases at J, with 16 bases between the two ends. The CDR3 totals 16 residues. CDR1 and CDR2 (germline): LNHDA, SQIVND (reference sequence). CDR3 sequence (DNA): TGTGCCAGTAGTATCATGGAGGCAGGGGATAATCAGCCCCAGCATTTT. Its protein is CASSIMEAGDNQPQHF.

The chain is built from TRBV12-3 or TRBV12-4 and TRBJ2-5; 14 bases line up with TRBD2. The CDR3 is 18 amino acids. Trimming cost V 3 bases and J 4 bases; bases outside gene matches: 10. The DNA of the CDR3 is TGTGCCAGCAGTTTGACTAGCGGGGGGGCGGGTGATGGAGAGACCCAGTACTTC. Encoded protein: CASSLTSGGAGDGETQYF.

The rearrangement links TRBV20-1 to TRBJ2-5; TRBD1 matches at 7 bases. After removal of 0 bases from V and 3 bases from J, the junction contained 1 base not matched to a gene. The CDR3 spans 13 residues. Germline CDR1 and CDR2: DFQATT and SNEGSKA (reference sequence). CDR3 amino acids: CSARDDREETQYF. The DNA for the CDR3 is TGCAGTGCTAGAGATGACAGGGAAGAGACCCAGTACTTC.

This clonotype was observed once. The V gene is TRBV20-1, the J gene TRBJ1-2, with D maybe TRBD1 (5 bases). The CDR3 length is 14 residues. Germline CDR1 reads DFQATT; CDR2 reads SNEGSKA (reference sequence). The CDR3, as DNA: TGCAGGGCGGTGCGGGACCGTTACAACTATGGCTACACCTTC. It codes for CRAVRDRYNYGYTF.

The CDR3 DNA reads TGTGCCAGCAGGCCCTCTGGGACCGGAAACACCATATATTTT. It codes for CASRPSGTGNTIYF. The chain couples TRBV28 to TRBJ1-3, with a tentative D call TRBD1 (5 bases). Trimming removed 6 bases at V and 4 bases at J, with 13 bases between. The CDR3 consists of 14 residues. Germline values: CDR1 MDHEN, CDR2 SYDVKM. The full variable domain, its missing parts supplied by reference TRBV28 and TRBJ1-3, is DVKVTQSSRYLVKRTGEKVFLECVQDMDHENMFWYRQDPGLGLRLIYFSYDVKMKEKGDIPEGYSVSREKKERFSLILESASTNQTSMYLCASRPSGTGNTIYFGEGSWLTVV.

The CDR3 loop is CAISLGQGGRETQYF. Here the CDR3 DNA reads TGTGCCATCAGCCTGGGACAGGGGGGGAGAGAGACCCAGTACTTC. This rearrangement joins TRBV10-3 to TRBJ2-5; 11 nucleotides align to TRBD1. The CDR3 runs to 15 residues. The germline V gene has CDR1 ENHRY and CDR2 SYGVKD. V trimming: 6 bases; J trimming: 4 bases; junction bases outside the gene matches: 7.

This clonotype showed up just a few times. This rearrangement joins TRBV7-2 to TRBJ1-3; tentatively, D is TRBD1 (5 bases). Germline CDR1 reads SGHTA; CDR2 reads FQGNSA. The CDR3 has 17 residues. Trimming removed 5 bases from V and 2 bases from J, with 19 bases in between. The CDR3 DNA reads as TGTGCCAGCAGCAGCTTAGTCGGACAATGGCCTGGAAACACCATATATTTT. The encoded protein is CASSSLVGQWPGNTIYF.

The V gene is TRBV29-1, the J gene TRBJ2-3, with TRBD1 matching 8 bases. Germline V gene data show CDR1 as SQVTM and CDR2 as ANQGSEA. The ends lost 3 bases at V and 2 bases at J; junction bases unmatched: 7. CDR3 length: 15 amino acids. CDR3 in amino acids: CSVDYGQGNTDTQYF. CDR3 sequence (DNA): TGCAGCGTTGATTATGGACAGGGAAACACAGATACGCAGTATTTT.

The chain joins TRBV12-3 or TRBV12-4 to TRBJ1-1; TRBD1 might be the D (6 bases). V was cut by 4 bases and J by 5 bases, with 14 bases left in between. This CDR3 has 14 amino acids. The CDR3 DNA follows: TGTGCCAGCAGTTACGGGGGCCGGCGTACTGAAGCTTTCTTT. Its protein product is CASSYGGRRTEAFF.

The chain carries TRBV5-6 and TRBJ1-4; D uncertain. The ends were cut back, 2 bases at V and 8 bases at J, with 13 bases in the middle. This CDR3 region has 14 residues. Per germline, CDR1 SGHDT and CDR2 YYEEEE. This CDR3 is CASSFRQSQEKLFF. CDR3 DNA: TGTGCCAGCAGCTTCCGCCAGTCACAAGAAAAACTGTTTTTT.

This clonotype was seen at least ten times. This chain connects TRBV7-2 to TRBJ2-4, with D perhaps matching TRBD1 or TRBD2 (5 bases each). V dropped 3 bases and J dropped 3 bases, with 12 bases sitting between them. This CDR3 has 15 amino acids. CDR1 is SGHTA and CDR2 is FQGNSA in the germline V gene. The CDR3 DNA reads as TGTGCCAGCAGCTTCGCTGGGGGTCTCAAAAACATTCAGTACTTC. This translates into CASSFAGGLKNIQYF.